The present T cell receptor beta chain was sequenced within a study of blood T cell repertoires in COVID-19. V was pared by 3 bases and J by 3 bases, with 2 bases of the junction left unmatched. Germline assignment: CDR1 LNHNV and CDR2 YYDKDF (reference sequence). The CDR3 sequence is 14 residues long. Per the original data handling: How many nucleated cells were present was estimated from reference gene primer amplification. Profiled with immunoSEQ multiplex PCR; TCRdb holds only in-frame clones, not every one. That table gives V, J and clone size, and the DNA gave D and trimming. This sample has 150,000 to 200,000 clones; approximately 84% occur once, and the top ten carry more than 0.85%.

The origin of this receptor is a man in his forties with acute or convalescent COVID-19. Material: peripheral blood. This chain uses TRBV15 with TRBJ1-2; 9 positions agree with TRBD1. The CDR3 loop is CATSSRTGDYGYTF. The CDR3 nucleotides read TGTGCCACCAGCAGTAGGACAGGGGACTATGGCTACACCTTC.